This T cell receptor (beta chain) was retrieved from a study of identical twins. Study-level findings and limits: Abundant cord blood beta clonotypes carried fewer insertions; memory repertoires showed none.

Of note for this clonotype: Its antigen remains unidentified. One base away lies a much larger clone, so this may be a sequencing read error.

TCRdb called the 5' RACE reads again in MiXCR, with one record for every CDR3 protein. The sample contains about 520,000 distinct CDR3 sequences, 22% of which appear only once. The CDR3 totals 13 residues. The germline V gene encodes CDR1 SGHRS and CDR2 YFSETQ. The ends were cut back, 0 bases at V and 5 bases at J, with 6 bases in the middle. The sample also formed part of further work on T cells expressing NK-cell markers.

This receptor was taken from a woman younger than 30 in good health. The sequenced sample consisted of CD4+ T cells sorted from blood. J is TRBJ2-1 and V is TRBV5-1; the D is unclear. CDR3 nucleotide sequence: TGCGCCAGCAGCTTGGTTGTGCACAATGAGCAGTTCTTC. It is translated as CASSLVVHNEQFF.